This TCR beta chain originates from a study of shared clonotypes between healthy human individuals. Study conclusions and caveats: Relative to memory subsets, naive subsets generally showed larger estimated richness.

CDR3 length: 15 residues. Germline CDR1 and CDR2: SGHRS and YFSETQ. V was clipped by 4 bases and J by 4 bases; unmatched bases: 5. Assay used: immunoSEQ multiplex PCR; TCRdb lists only in-frame clones, some missing. The table has over a million clones, 95% to 99% seen once. Comments on this clone: Antigen: not known.

The receptor was derived from a man aged 25 to 40 in good health. The rearrangement links TRBV5-1 to TRBJ2-1, with 10 bases matching TRBD1. The sequenced sample consisted of naive CD4+ T cells sorted from blood. Subset specified: CD45RA+ positively selected. Here the CDR3 DNA reads TGCGCCAGCAGCGCCGACAGGGGGCTGTACAATGAGCAGTTCTTC. It yields the protein CASSADRGLYNEQFF. The variable domain in full, with the rest retrieved from reference TRBV5-1 and TRBJ2-1, is KAGVTQTPRYLIKTRGQQVTLSCSPISGHRSVSWYQQTPGQGLQFLFEYFSETQRNKGNFPGRFSGRQFSNSRSEMNVSTLELGDSALYLCASSADRGLYNEQFFGPGTRLTVL.